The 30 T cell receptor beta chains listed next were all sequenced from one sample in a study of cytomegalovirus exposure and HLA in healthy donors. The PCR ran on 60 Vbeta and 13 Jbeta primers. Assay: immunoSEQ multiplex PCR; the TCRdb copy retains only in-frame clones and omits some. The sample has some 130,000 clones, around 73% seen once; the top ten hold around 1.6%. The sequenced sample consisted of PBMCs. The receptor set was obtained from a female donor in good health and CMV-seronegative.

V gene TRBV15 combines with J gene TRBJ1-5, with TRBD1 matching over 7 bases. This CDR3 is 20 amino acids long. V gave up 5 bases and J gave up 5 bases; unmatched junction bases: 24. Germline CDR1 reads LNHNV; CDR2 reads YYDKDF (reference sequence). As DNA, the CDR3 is TGTGCCACCAGCTACACTACACCCCCCCGGGACAGCCTTATCCATCAGCCCCAGCATTTT. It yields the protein CATSYTTPPRDSLIHQPQHF. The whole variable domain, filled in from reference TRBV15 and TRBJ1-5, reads DAMVIQNPRYQVTQFGKPVTLSCSQTLNHNVMYWYQQKSSQAPKLLFHYYDKDFNNEADTPDNFQSRRPNTSFCFLDIRSPGLGDTAMYLCATSYTTPPRDSLIHQPQHFGDGTRLSIL.

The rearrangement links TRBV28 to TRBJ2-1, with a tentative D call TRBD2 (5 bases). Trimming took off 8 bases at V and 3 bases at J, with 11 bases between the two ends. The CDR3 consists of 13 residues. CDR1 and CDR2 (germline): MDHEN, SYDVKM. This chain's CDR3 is CASLTGNYNEQFF. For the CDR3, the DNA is TGTGCCAGCCTGACGGGGAACTACAATGAGCAGTTCTTC.

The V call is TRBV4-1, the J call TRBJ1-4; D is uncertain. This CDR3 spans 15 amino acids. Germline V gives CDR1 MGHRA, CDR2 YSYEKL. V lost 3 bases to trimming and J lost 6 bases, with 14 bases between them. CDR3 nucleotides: TGCGCCAGCAGCCAGGCCGGGAGATCTGATGAAAAACTGTTTTTT. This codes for CASSQAGRSDEKLFF.

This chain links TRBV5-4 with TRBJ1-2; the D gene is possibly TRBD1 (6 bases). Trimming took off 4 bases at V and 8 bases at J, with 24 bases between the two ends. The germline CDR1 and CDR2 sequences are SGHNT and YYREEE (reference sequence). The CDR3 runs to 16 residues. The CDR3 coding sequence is TGTGCCAGCAGCGGCGGACAGTTTACTCCAACTATAGGCTACACCTTC. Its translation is CASSGGQFTPTIGYTF. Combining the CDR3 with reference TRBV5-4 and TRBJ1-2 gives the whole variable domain ETGVTQSPTHLIKTRGQQVTLRCSSQSGHNTVSWYQQALGQGPQFIFQYYREEENGRGNFPPRFSGLQFPNYSSELNVNALELDDSALYLCASSGGQFTPTIGYTFGSGTRLTVV.

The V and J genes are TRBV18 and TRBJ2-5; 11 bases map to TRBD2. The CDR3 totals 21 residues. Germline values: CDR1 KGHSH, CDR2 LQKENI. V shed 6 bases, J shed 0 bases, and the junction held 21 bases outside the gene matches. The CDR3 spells CASSPILFYGTSGDHQETQYF. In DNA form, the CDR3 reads TGTGCCAGCTCCCCAATACTCTTTTACGGGACTAGCGGAGACCACCAAGAGACCCAGTACTTC.

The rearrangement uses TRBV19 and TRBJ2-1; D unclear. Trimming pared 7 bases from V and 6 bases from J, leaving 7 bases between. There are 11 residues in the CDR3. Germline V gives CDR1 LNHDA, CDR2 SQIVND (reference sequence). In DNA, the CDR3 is TGTGCCAGTACTAGTCGCAATGAGCAGTTCTTC. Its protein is CASTSRNEQFF.

CDR3 amino acids: CASSFRGHTEAFF. CDR3 DNA sequence: TGTGCCAGCAGCTTCAGGGGCCACACTGAAGCTTTCTTT. J is TRBJ1-1 and V is TRBV5-6, with D possibly TRBD1 on 6 matching bases. From germline, CDR1 is SGHDT and CDR2 YYEEEE. The CDR3 contains 13 residues. Trimming stripped 2 bases from V and 3 bases from J, with 8 bases between.

The chain's CDR3 is CASSDLTGGRYEQYF. CDR3 coding DNA: TGTGCCAGCAGCGACCTGACAGGGGGCAGGTACGAGCAGTACTTC. This chain uses TRBV28 with TRBJ2-7; 10 bases are a match to TRBD1. Germline CDR1 reads MDHEN; CDR2 reads SYDVKM. The CDR3 runs to 15 residues. J gave up 4 bases and V 6 bases, and 9 bases lay outside the gene matches.

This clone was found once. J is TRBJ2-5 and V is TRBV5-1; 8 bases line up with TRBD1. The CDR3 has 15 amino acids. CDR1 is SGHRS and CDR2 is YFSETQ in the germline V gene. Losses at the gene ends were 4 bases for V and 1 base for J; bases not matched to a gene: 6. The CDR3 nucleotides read TGCGCCAGCAGCGCCGGGGACAGGACCCAAGAGACCCAGTACTTC. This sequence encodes CASSAGDRTQETQYF.

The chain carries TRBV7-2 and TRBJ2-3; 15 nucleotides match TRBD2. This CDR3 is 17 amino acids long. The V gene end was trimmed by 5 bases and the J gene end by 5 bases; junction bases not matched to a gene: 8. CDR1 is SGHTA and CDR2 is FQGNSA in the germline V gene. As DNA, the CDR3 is TGTGCCAGCAGCCCACCGGGACTAGCGGGAGGTAAAGATACGCAGTATTTT. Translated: CASSPPGLAGGKDTQYF.

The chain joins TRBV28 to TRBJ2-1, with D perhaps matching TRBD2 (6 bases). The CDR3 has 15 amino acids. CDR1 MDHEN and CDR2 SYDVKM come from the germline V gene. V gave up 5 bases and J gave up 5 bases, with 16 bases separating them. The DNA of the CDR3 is TGTGCCAGCAGTCCCCTGGGGGGACTGAACAATGAGCAGTTCTTC. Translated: CASSPLGGLNNEQFF. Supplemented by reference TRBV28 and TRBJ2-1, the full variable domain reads DVKVTQSSRYLVKRTGEKVFLECVQDMDHENMFWYRQDPGLGLRLIYFSYDVKMKEKGDIPEGYSVSREKKERFSLILESASTNQTSMYLCASSPLGGLNNEQFFGPGTRLTVL.

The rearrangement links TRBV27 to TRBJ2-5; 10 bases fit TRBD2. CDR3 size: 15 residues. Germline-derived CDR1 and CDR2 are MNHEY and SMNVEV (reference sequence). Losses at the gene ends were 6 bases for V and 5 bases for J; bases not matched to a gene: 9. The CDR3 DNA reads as TGTGCCAGCAGCCGCGCGAATAGCGGGAGGGAGACCCAGTACTTC. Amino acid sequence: CASSRANSGRETQYF.

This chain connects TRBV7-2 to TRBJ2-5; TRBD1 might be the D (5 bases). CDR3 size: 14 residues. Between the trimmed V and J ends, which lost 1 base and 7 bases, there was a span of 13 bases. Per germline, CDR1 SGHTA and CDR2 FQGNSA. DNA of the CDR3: TGTGCCAGCAGCTTAGGGGTCAGGGCGGCGACCCAGTACTTC. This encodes CASSLGVRAATQYF.

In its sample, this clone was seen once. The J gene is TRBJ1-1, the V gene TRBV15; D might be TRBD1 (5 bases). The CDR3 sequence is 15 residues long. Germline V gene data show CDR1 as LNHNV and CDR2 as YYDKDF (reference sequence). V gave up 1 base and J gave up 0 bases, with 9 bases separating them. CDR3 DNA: TGTGCCACCAGCAGAGGCTCAGGGATGAACACTGAAGCTTTCTTT. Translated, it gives CATSRGSGMNTEAFF.

The CDR3 DNA reads as TGCGCCAGCAGCTTGGAGCAAGAGCAGTTCTTC. Its translation: CASSLEQEQFF. The V gene is TRBV5-1, the J gene TRBJ2-1, with D unresolved. Germline CDR1 reads SGHRS; CDR2 reads YFSETQ. Trimming shortened V by 0 bases and J by 10 bases, and 5 bases separated the two germline ends. The CDR3 runs to 11 residues. Full variable domain (rest looked up from reference TRBV5-1 and TRBJ2-1): KAGVTQTPRYLIKTRGQQVTLSCSPISGHRSVSWYQQTPGQGLQFLFEYFSETQRNKGNFPGRFSGRQFSNSRSEMNVSTLELGDSALYLCASSLEQEQFFGPGTRLTVL.

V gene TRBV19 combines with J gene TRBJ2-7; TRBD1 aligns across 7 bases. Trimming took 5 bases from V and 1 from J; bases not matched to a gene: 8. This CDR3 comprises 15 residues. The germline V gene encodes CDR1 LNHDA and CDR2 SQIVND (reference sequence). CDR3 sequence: CASSQRQGKSYEQYF. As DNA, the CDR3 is TGTGCCAGTAGTCAACGACAGGGAAAGTCCTACGAGCAGTACTTC.

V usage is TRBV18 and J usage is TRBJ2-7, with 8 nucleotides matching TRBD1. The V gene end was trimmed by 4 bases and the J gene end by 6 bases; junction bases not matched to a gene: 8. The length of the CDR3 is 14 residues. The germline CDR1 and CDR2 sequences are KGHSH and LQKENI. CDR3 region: CASSLGTGVREQYF. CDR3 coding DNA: TGTGCCAGCTCACTGGGGACAGGCGTCCGCGAGCAGTACTTC. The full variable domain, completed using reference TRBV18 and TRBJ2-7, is NAGVMQNPRHLVRRRGQEARLRCSPMKGHSHVYWYRQLPEEGLKFMVYLQKENIIDESGMPKERFSAEFPKEGPSILRIQQVVRGDSAAYFCASSLGTGVREQYFGPGTRLTVT.

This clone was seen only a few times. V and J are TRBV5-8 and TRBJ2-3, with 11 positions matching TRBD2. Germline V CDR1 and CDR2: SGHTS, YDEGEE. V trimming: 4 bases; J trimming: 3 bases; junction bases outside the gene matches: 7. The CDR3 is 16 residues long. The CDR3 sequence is CASSPLLAGGTDTQYF. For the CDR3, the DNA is TGTGCCAGCAGCCCCCTCCTAGCGGGAGGAACAGATACGCAGTATTTT.

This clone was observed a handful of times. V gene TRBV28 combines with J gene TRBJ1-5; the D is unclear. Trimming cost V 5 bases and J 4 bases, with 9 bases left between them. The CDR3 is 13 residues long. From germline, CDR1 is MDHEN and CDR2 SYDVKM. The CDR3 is CASSRGWNQPQHF. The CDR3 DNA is TGTGCCAGCAGTAGAGGGTGGAATCAGCCCCAGCATTTT.

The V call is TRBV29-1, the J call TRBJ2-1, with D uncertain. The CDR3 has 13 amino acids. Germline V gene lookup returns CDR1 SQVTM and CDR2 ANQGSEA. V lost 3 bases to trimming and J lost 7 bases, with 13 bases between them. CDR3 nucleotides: TGCAGCGTTGATAGAATAGCTGTAAATGAGCAGTTCTTC. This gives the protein CSVDRIAVNEQFF.

CDR3 nucleotide sequence: TGCGCCAGCAGCCAAGGGGGAACAGGACGCACAGATACGCAGTATTTT. Protein product: CASSQGGTGRTDTQYF. The chain couples TRBV4-3 to TRBJ2-3; D is possibly TRBD1 (5 bases). V lost 1 base and J lost 1, with 12 bases in between. CDR3 length: 16 amino acids. The germline V gene encodes CDR1 LGHNA and CDR2 YSLEER.

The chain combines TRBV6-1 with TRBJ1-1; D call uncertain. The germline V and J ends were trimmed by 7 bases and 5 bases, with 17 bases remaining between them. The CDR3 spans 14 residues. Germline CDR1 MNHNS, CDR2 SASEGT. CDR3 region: CASTRSRAGTEAFF. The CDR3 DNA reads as TGTGCCAGCACCCGGTCAAGAGCGGGTACTGAAGCTTTCTTT.

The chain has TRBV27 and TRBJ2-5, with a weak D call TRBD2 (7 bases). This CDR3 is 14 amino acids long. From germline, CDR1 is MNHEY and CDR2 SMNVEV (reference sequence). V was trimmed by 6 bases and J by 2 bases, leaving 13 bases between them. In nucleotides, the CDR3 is TGTGCCAGCAGCCCTGGGGGGGCGCAAGAGACCCAGTACTTC. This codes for CASSPGGAQETQYF.

The DNA of the CDR3 is TGTGCCAGCACCCCCTCCGGGAATGAGCAGTTCTTC. The encoded protein is CASTPSGNEQFF. This rearrangement joins TRBV7-9 to TRBJ2-1; D ambiguous. Germline V gene sequence: CDR1 SEHNR, CDR2 FQNEAQ (reference sequence). The length of the CDR3 is 12 residues. Trimming stripped 7 bases from V and 7 bases from J, with 11 bases between.

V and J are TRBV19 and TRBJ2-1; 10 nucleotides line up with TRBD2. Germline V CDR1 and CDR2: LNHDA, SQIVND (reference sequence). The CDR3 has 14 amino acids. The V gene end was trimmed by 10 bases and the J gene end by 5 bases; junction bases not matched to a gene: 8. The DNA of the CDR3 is TGTGCCACAGGATTGGGACTAGCGCACAATGAGCAGTTCTTC. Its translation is CATGLGLAHNEQFF.

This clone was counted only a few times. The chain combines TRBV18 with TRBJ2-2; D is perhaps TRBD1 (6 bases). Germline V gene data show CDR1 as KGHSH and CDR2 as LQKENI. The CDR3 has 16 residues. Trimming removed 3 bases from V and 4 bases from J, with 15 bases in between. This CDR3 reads CASSPRMGHFTGELFF. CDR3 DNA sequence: TGTGCCAGCTCACCGCGGATGGGACATTTCACCGGGGAGCTGTTTTTT.

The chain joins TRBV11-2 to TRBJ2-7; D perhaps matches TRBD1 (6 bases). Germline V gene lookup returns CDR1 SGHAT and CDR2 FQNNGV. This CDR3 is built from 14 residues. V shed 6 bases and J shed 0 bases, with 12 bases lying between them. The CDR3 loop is CASRPDSGSYEQYF. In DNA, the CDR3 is TGTGCCAGCAGACCGGACAGTGGCTCCTACGAGCAGTACTTC.

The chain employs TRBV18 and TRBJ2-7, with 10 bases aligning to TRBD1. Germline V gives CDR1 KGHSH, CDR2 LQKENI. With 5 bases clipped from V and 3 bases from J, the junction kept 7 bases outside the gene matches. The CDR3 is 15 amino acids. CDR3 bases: TGTGCCAGCTCATCAGGACAGGGGGTTCTCTACGAGCAGTACTTC. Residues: CASSSGQGVLYEQYF.

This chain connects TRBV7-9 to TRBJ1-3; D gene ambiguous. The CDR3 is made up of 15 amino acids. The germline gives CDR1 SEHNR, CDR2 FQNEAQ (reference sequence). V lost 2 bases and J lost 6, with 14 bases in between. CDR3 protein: CASSLLGGLENTIYF. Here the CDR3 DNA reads TGTGCCAGCAGCTTATTGGGAGGTTTAGAAAACACCATATATTTT.

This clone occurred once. The CDR3 DNA sequence: TGTGCCGGACTCGTGGGGGGGGACACCGGGGAGCTGTTTTTT. Translated: CAGLVGGDTGELFF. The rearrangement joins TRBV21-1 to TRBJ2-2; the table's D gene call, TRBD2, was not cross checked with the DNA. TRBV21-1 is assigned pseudogene status. The CDR3 spans 14 residues.